This TCR beta chain derives from a study of shared T cell receptors in the human thymus. Generated by immunoSEQ multiplex PCR, the TCRdb table keeps only in-frame clones and is missing some. Found here are approximately 400,000 clones, 95% of them singletons; the top ten hold approximately 0.02%. The sequenced sample was thymocytes. The origin of this receptor is a human donor.

CDR3 protein: CASSIDGGGSQPQHF. The CDR3 DNA reads TGTGCCAGTAGTATAGATGGGGGGGGGAGCCAGCCCCAGCATTTT. The V call is TRBV19, the J call TRBJ1-5; D may be TRBD1 (5 bases). Trimming took off 0 bases at V and 7 bases at J, with 13 bases between the two ends. Germline CDR1 reads LNHDA; CDR2 reads SQIVND (reference sequence). The CDR3 covers 15 residues.